The entry that follows covers one T cell receptor (beta chain) sequence. The record originates from a study of blood T cell repertoires in COVID-19. Study summary: Acute-phase and convalescent COVID-19 samples originated in the United States, Italy and Spain. T cells, B-cell-depleted T cells, or PBMCs supplied cDNA or gDNA.

Sequencing was performed with immunoSEQ multiplex PCR; in TCRdb, only in-frame clones are kept and a portion is missing. The sample records 250,000 to 300,000 clones, around 84% being singletons. The CDR3 covers 13 residues. In germline, CDR1 is LGHDT, CDR2 YNNKEL (reference sequence). Trimming removed 0 bases at V and 10 bases at J, with 10 bases between. The sample comprised peripheral blood. The chain joins TRBV3-1 (or the pseudogene TRBV3-2) to TRBJ2-1, with a tentative D call TRBD1 (5 bases). The receptor comes from a woman aged 55-69 years with COVID-19, enrolled during active disease. This chain's CDR3 is CASSQDRPGEQFF. As DNA, the CDR3 is TGTGCCAGCAGCCAAGATCGTCCAGGGGAGCAGTTCTTC.